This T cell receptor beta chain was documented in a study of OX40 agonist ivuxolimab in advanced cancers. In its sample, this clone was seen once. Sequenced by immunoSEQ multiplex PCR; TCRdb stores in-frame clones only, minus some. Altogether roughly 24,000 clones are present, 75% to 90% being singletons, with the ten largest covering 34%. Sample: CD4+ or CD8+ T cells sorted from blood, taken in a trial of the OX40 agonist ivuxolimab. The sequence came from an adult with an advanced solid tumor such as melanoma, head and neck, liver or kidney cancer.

The CDR3 spells CASRSDRVPSNTGELFF. CDR3 nucleotide sequence: TGTGCCAGCAGATCCGACAGGGTACCTTCGAACACCGGGGAGCTGTTTTTT. V and J are TRBV7-9 and TRBJ2-2; TRBD1 matches at 7 bases. Trimming cost V 6 bases and J 0 bases; bases outside gene matches: 10. The CDR3 consists of 17 residues. Germline V gene lookup returns CDR1 SEHNR and CDR2 FQNEAQ (reference sequence).